Each of the 15 T cell receptor beta chains below was sequenced from the same sample in a study of monozygotic twins with inflammatory bowel disease (dated by TCRdb to between 2019 and 2020). The library came from 5' RACE. TCRdb shows the sequencer as Illumina HiSeq 2500. TCRdb reanalyzed the reads, keeping one entry per CDR3 protein sequence and omitting DNA. The sample has over 350,000 distinct CDR3 sequences on record. The top ten constitute 2.5% to 3% of the sample. Sequencing was carried out using blood. The receptors derive from a human donor with ulcerative colitis or Crohn's disease, or a healthy co-twin of an affected twin (not recorded which).

CDR3 sequence: CASSLSGGAEAFF. This chain connects TRBV12-3 or TRBV12-4 to TRBJ1-1. The length of the CDR3 is 13 residues.

The rearrangement uses TRBV7-8 and TRBJ2-3. The CDR3 totals 16 residues. Germline loops: CDR1 SGHVS, CDR2 FQNEAQ. The CDR3 here is CASSLSGSGRTDTQYF.

V is TRBV20-1 and J is TRBJ1-4. The CDR3 loop spans 15 amino acids. From germline, CDR1 is DFQATT and CDR2 SNEGSKA (reference sequence). The CDR3 loop is CSARDLGAGEEKLFF.

V and J are TRBV10-2 and TRBJ2-1; TCRdb reports TRBD2, a call that lacks DNA to check it against. Germline V gives CDR1 WSHSY, CDR2 SAAADI. The CDR3 contains 14 residues. CDR3 loop: CASSVAGGGREQFF.

V is TRBV4-3 and J is TRBJ2-2; TCRdb's assignment of TRBD1 cannot be checked, as there is no DNA. This CDR3 has 16 residues. Per the germline V gene, CDR1 is LGHNA and CDR2 is YSLEER. The CDR3 region is CASSQVDRAYTGELFF.

V gene TRBV30 combines with J gene TRBJ2-7; the D gene TCRdb calls, TRBD1, cannot be checked with no DNA. The CDR3 is 13 residues long. Germline assignment: CDR1 GTSNPN and CDR2 SVGIG (reference sequence). The CDR3 sequence is CAWGTGAFYEQYF.

The V call is TRBV12-3 or TRBV12-4, the J call TRBJ1-5; TCRdb selects TRBD1, and the lack of DNA leaves this call unchecked. CDR3 length equals 13 residues. This chain's CDR3 is CASDRVGNQPQHF.

V gene TRBV7-9 combines with J gene TRBJ2-1; there is no DNA to check the TCRdb D call of TRBD2. Germline assignment: CDR1 SEHNR and CDR2 FQNEAQ (reference sequence). This CDR3 has 15 amino acids. The CDR3 sequence: CASRERGSSYNEQFF.

The gene calls are TRBV6-5 and TRBJ2-7; TCRdb gives TRBD1 as the D gene, but with no DNA this cannot be confirmed. Germline assignment: CDR1 MNHEY and CDR2 SVGAGI. This CDR3 has 14 amino acids. CDR3 in amino acids: CASSTGQGRDEQYF.

V gene TRBV20-1 combines with J gene TRBJ2-7; checking the TCRdb D call of TRBD1 is not possible without DNA. This CDR3 is 13 amino acids long. Germline loops: CDR1 DFQATT, CDR2 SNEGSKA (reference sequence). The CDR3 spells CSAYSQGNYEQYF.

J is TRBJ2-3 and V is TRBV5-1; lacking DNA, the TRBD2 call made by TCRdb goes unchecked. The CDR3 consists of 16 residues. Germline V gene data show CDR1 as SGHRS and CDR2 as YFSETQ. The CDR3 is CASSLTLAGSTDTQYF.

The V call is TRBV7-6, the J call TRBJ1-6; without DNA, the TCRdb call of TRBD1 cannot be checked. The CDR3 is made up of 14 amino acids. Germline values: CDR1 SGHVS, CDR2 FNYEAQ. This chain's CDR3 is CASSPRTGNSPLHF. Full variable domain (outside the CDR3, taken from reference TRBV7-6 and TRBJ1-6): GAGVSQSPRYKVTKRGQDVALRCDPISGHVSLYWYRQALGQGPEFLTYFNYEAQQDKSGLPNDRFSAERPEGSISTLTIQRTEQRDSAMYRCASSPRTGNSPLHFGNGTRLTVT.

The J gene is TRBJ2-7, the V gene TRBV20-1. CDR1 and CDR2 (germline): DFQATT, SNEGSKA (reference sequence). CDR3 length: 14 amino acids. The chain's CDR3 is CSASISNGLDEQYF.

The J gene is TRBJ1-5, the V gene TRBV2. Germline CDR1 and CDR2: SNHLY and FYNNEI. This CDR3 has 14 amino acids. The CDR3 sequence: CASSGIQGNQPQHF.

CDR3: CASSVARGGNTIYF. The rearrangement joins TRBV9 to TRBJ1-3. The CDR3 consists of 14 residues. Germline V gene sequence: CDR1 SGDLS, CDR2 YYNGEE.